Below are 2 T cell receptor beta chains sequenced from a single sample in a study of response to subunit inactivated influenza vaccine. TCRdb re-analysed the RT-PCR reads in MiXCR, keeping a single row per CDR3 protein. The sample lists some 600,000 distinct CDR3 sequences; 12% to 15% were seen once. The sequencing here drew on PBMCs from blood, taken around 14 days before vaccination. These receptors all come from a man between 45 and 60 years old who received an inactivated influenza vaccine.

With regard to this clonotype: Germline and junction disagree at one end, which may indicate a read error. The chain joins TRBV11-2 to TRBJ1-3; 7 positions match TRBD1. This CDR3 has 16 residues. Germline assignment: CDR1 SGHAT and CDR2 FQNNGV. The CDR3 reads CAGSLSQGGSGNTIYF. The CDR3 DNA sequence: TGTGCCGGCAGCTTAAGCCAGGGGGGCTCTGGAAACACCATATATTTT.

This clonotype turned up a few times. This chain joins TRBV12-3 or TRBV12-4 and TRBJ1-6; 7 bases are shared with TRBD1. This CDR3 comprises 13 residues. Trimming cost V 6 bases and J 9 bases; bases outside gene matches: 5. CDR3 nucleotide sequence: TGTGCCAGCAGCCAGGGGGAGAGTTCACCCCTCCACTTT. This sequence encodes CASSQGESSPLHF.